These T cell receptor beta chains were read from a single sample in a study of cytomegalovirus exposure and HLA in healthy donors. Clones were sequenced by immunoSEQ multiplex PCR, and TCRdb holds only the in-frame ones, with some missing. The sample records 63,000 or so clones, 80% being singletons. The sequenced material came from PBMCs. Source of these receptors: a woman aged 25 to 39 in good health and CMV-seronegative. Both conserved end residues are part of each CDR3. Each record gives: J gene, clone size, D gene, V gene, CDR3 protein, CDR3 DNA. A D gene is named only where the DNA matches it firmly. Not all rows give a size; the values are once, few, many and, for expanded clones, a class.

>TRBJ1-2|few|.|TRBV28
CASSRRTWYYGYTF
TGTGCCAGCAGTCGGAGGACCTGGTACTATGGCTACACCTTC
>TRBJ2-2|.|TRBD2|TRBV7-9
CASSPRLAGGLTGELFF
TGTGCCAGCAGCCCCCGGCTAGCGGGAGGGCTTACCGGGGAGCTGTTTTTT
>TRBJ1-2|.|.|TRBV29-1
CSVDPGSSYGYTF
TGCAGCGTTGACCCGGGGAGTAGCTATGGCTACACCTTC
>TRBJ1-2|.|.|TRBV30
CAWSRAGADGYTF
TGTGCCTGGAGTAGGGCAGGGGCGGATGGCTACACCTTC
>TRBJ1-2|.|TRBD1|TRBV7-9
CASTARQGSGYTF
TGTGCCAGCACCGCCCGACAGGGAAGTGGCTACACCTTC
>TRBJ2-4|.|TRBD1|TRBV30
CACQPTGGGNIQYF
TGTGCCTGCCAACCAACAGGGGGCGGGAACATTCAGTACTTC
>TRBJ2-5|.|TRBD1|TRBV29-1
CSVQTGGAETQYF
TGCAGCGTTCAGACAGGGGGCGCAGAGACCCAGTACTTC
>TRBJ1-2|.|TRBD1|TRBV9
CASSVALPRQGEEANYGYTF
TGTGCCAGCAGCGTAGCCCTTCCACGACAGGGGGAGGAGGCTAACTATGGCTACACCTTC
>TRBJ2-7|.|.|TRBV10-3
CAISDGAHEQYF
TGTGCCATCAGTGATGGGGCTCACGAGCAGTACTTC
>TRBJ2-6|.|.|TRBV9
CASSVGSRGPGGANVLTF
TGTGCCAGCAGCGTAGGATCACGAGGCCCGGGTGGGGCCAACGTCCTGACTTTC
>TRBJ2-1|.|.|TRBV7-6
CASSLPLSYNEQFF
TGTGCCAGCAGCTTACCTCTCAGTTACAATGAGCAGTTCTTC
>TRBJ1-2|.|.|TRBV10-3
CAIAQENNYGYTF
TGTGCCATCGCACAGGAAAATAACTATGGCTACACCTTC
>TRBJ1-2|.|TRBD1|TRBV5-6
CASSSGGVLRGYTF
TGTGCCAGCAGCTCAGGGGGAGTTTTGCGTGGCTACACCTTC
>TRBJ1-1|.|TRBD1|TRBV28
CASPGQGRAFF
TGTGCCAGCCCCGGACAGGGCCGAGCTTTCTTT
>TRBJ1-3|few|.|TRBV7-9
CASTPGSSGNTIYF
TGTGCCAGCACGCCGGGGTCCTCTGGAAACACCATATATTTT
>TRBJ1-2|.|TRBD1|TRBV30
CAWKGQVNYGYTF
TGTGCCTGGAAAGGACAGGTGAACTATGGCTACACCTTC
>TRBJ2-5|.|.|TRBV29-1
CSVVPGQETQYF
TGCAGCGTGGTCCCAGGGCAAGAGACCCAGTACTTC
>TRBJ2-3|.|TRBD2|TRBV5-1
CASSPESGTSLDTQYF
TGCGCCAGCAGCCCCGAAAGCGGGACTAGCTTAGATACGCAGTATTTT
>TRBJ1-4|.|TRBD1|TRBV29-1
CSVSGQGREKLFF
TGCAGCGTTTCCGGACAGGGTAGGGAAAAACTGTTTTTT
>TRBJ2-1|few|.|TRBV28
CASSRHNEQFF
TGTGCCAGCAGCCGTCACAATGAGCAGTTCTTC
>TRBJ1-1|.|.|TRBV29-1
CSVVDGGTEAFF
TGCAGCGTTGTAGATGGCGGCACTGAAGCTTTCTTT
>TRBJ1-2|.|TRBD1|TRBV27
CASSSGGQTNYGYTF
TGTGCCAGCAGTTCAGGGGGACAGACTAACTATGGCTACACCTTC
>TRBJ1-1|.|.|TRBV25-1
CASRQTGSLPEAFF
TGTGCCAGCAGACAGACAGGCAGTCTCCCTGAAGCTTTCTTT
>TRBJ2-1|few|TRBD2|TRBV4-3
CASSQGTSGRRNEQFF
TGCGCCAGCAGCCAAGGGACTAGCGGGAGGAGAAATGAGCAGTTCTTC
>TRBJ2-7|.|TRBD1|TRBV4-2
CASSQGQGNSYEQYF
TGTGCCAGCAGCCAAGGACAGGGGAACTCCTACGAGCAGTACTTC
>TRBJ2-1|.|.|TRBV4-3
CASSQEPEPGYNEQFF
TGCGCCAGCAGCCAAGAACCGGAACCGGGCTACAATGAGCAGTTCTTC
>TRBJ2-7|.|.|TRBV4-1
CASSQGIGGDEQYF
TGCGCCAGCAGCCAAGGAATAGGGGGTGACGAGCAGTACTTC
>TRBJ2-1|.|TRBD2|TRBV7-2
CASSLAGLAGGRNEQFF
TGTGCCAGCAGCTTAGCCGGATTAGCGGGGGGCAGGAATGAGCAGTTCTTC
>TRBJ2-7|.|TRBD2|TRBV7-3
CASSALAGSYEQYF
TGTGCCAGCAGCGCACTAGCGGGGTCATACGAGCAGTACTTC
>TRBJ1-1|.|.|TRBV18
CASSLQGNTEAFF
TGTGCCAGCTCCCTCCAGGGGAACACTGAAGCTTTCTTT
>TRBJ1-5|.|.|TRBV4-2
CASSQGAGINQPQHF
TGTGCCAGCAGCCAAGGGGCAGGGATTAATCAGCCCCAGCATTTT
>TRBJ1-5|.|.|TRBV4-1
CASSRSLAADYSNQPQHF
TGCGCCAGCAGCCGGAGTCTGGCGGCAGACTATAGCAATCAGCCCCAGCATTTT
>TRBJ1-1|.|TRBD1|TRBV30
CALDRVYAAEAFF
TGTGCCTTGGACAGGGTGTATGCCGCTGAAGCTTTCTTT
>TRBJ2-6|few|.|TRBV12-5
CASSFLANVLTF
TGTGCTAGCTCCTTCCTGGCCAACGTCCTGACTTTC
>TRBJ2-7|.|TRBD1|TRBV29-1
CSGSLGQGNEQYF
TGCAGCGGTAGTTTGGGACAGGGGAACGAGCAGTACTTC
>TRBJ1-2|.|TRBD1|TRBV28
CASSSSRDRDVGYTF
TGTGCCAGCAGTTCGTCCCGGGACAGGGATGTCGGCTACACCTTC
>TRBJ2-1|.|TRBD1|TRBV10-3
CAISGTGAYNEQFF
TGTGCCATCAGTGGGACAGGGGCCTACAATGAGCAGTTCTTC